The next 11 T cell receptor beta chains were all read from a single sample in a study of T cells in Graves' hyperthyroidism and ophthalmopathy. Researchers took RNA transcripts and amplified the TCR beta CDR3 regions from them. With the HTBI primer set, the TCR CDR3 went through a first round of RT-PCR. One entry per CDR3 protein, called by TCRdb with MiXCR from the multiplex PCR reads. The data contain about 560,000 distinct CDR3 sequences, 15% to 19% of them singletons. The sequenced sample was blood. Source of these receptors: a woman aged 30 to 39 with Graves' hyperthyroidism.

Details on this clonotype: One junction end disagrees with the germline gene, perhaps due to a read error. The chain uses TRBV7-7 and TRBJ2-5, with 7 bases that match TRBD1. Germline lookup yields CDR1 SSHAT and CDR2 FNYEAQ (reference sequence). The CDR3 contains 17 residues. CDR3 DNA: TGTGCTAGCAGCTTGGGACAGCGCCAACTCTCTCAAGAGACCCAGTACTTC. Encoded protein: CASSLGQRQLSQETQYF.

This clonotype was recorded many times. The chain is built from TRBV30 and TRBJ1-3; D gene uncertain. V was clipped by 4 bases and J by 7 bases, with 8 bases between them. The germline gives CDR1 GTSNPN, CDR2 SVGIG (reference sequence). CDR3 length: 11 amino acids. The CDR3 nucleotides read TGTGCCTGGATTCTAGGGAACACCATATATTTT. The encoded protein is CAWILGNTIYF.

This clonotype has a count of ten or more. CDR3 amino acids: CASSLLAENTYEQYF. The CDR3 nucleotides are TGTGCCAGCAGCTTACTCGCAGAAAATACCTACGAGCAGTACTTC. The rearrangement uses TRBV7-2 and TRBJ2-7; no definite D call. This CDR3 comprises 15 residues. Germline CDR1 is SGHTA and CDR2 is FQGNSA. Trimming took off 2 bases at V and 2 bases at J, with 13 bases between the two ends.

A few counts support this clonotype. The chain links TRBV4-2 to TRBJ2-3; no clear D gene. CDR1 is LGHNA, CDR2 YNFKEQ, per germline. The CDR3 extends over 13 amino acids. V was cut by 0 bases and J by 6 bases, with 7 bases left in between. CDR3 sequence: CASSQELGDTQYF. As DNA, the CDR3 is TGTGCCAGCAGCCAAGAGTTGGGGGATACGCAGTATTTT.

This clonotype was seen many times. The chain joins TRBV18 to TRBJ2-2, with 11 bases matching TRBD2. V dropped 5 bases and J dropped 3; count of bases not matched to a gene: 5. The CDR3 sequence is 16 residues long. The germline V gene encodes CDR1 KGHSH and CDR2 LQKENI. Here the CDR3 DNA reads TGTGCCAGCTCAACATCTAGCGGGAGGTACACCGGGGAGCTGTTTTTT. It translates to CASSTSSGRYTGELFF. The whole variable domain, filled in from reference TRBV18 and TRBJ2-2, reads NAGVMQNPRHLVRRRGQEARLRCSPMKGHSHVYWYRQLPEEGLKFMVYLQKENIIDESGMPKERFSAEFPKEGPSILRIQQVVRGDSAAYFCASSTSSGRYTGELFFGEGSRLTVL.

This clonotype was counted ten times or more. The CDR3 region has the DNA TGTGCCAGCAGTTTCGCTAGCGGGAACACAGATACGCAGTATTTT. Amino acid sequence: CASSFASGNTDTQYF. The J gene is TRBJ2-3, the V gene TRBV12-3 or TRBV12-4; the match to TRBD2 covers 9 bases. This CDR3 has 15 residues. Trimming cost V 3 bases and J 2 bases; bases outside gene matches: 3.

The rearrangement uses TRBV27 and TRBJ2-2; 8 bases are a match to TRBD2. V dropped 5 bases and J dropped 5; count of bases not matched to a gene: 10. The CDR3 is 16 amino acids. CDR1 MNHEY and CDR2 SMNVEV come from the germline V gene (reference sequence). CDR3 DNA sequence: TGTGCCAGCAGTGCCTTTAGCGGGGATTTGACCGGGGAGCTGTTTTTT. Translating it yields CASSAFSGDLTGELFF.

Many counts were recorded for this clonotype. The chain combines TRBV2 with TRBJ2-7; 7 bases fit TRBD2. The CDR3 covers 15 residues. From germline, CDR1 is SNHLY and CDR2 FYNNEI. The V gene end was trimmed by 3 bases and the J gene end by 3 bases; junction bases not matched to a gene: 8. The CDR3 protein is CASSEDGRYLYEQYF. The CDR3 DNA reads TGTGCCAGCAGTGAGGACGGGAGGTACCTCTACGAGCAGTACTTC.

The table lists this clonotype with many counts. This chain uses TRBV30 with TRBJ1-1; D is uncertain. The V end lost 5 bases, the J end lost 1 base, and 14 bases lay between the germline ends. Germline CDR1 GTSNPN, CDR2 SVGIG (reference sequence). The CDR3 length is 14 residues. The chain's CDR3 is CAWSTLGRNTEAFF. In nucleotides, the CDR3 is TGTGCCTGGTCCACGCTGGGGAGGAACACTGAAGCTTTCTTT.

In DNA, the CDR3 is TGCGCCAGCAGTGAGTCGAGGGGCAGGGGATGGGCTCAGACCCAGTACTTC. Residues: CASSESRGRGWAQTQYF. V gene TRBV10-2 combines with J gene TRBJ2-5, with a possible D match to TRBD1 (6 bases). The CDR3 is 17 amino acids. V was clipped by 0 bases and J by 6 bases, with 20 bases between them. Germline V gene lookup returns CDR1 WSHSY and CDR2 SAAADI.

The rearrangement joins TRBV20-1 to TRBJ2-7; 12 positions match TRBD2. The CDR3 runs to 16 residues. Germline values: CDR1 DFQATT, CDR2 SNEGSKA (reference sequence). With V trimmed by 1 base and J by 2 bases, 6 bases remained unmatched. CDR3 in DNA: TGCAGTGCTAGAGGGGGACTAGCGGGTGAAACCTACGAGCAGTACTTC. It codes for CSARGGLAGETYEQYF.